This is a list of T cell receptor beta chains from one sample in a study of T-cell memory formation after mild COVID-19. MiXCR, run by TCRdb on the 5' RACE reads, gives a single entry per CDR3 protein. The sample holds approximately 150,000 distinct CDR3 sequences, roughly 15% seen once. Input material: PBMCs or a T cell subset sorted from them (not recorded which). The receptor source for this set is an adult woman who had mild COVID-19 (a few samples of this study predate the infection). Cell type and time point are not known. Both conserved end residues are part of each CDR3. A D gene is named only where the DNA matches it firmly. Size tells how often a clone was seen (once, few, many) or the class of an expanded clone, and some rows leave it out.

.,TRBV7-2,TRBJ1-4,15,.,CASSSHGATNEKLFF,TGTGCCAGCAGCTCGCATGGTGCAACTAATGAAAAACTGTTTTTT
many,TRBV2,TRBJ2-3,16,.,CASSPQGLSSTDTQYF,TGTGCCAGCAGCCCTCAGGGGCTTTCTAGCACAGATACGCAGTATTTT
few,TRBV29-1,TRBJ2-1,15,TRBD2,CSVELAVRSYNEQFF,TGCAGCGTGGAACTAGCGGTACGCTCCTACAATGAGCAGTTCTTC
.,TRBV29-1,TRBJ2-1,14,.,CSALPQGAYNEQFF,TGCAGCGCTCTACCGCAGGGAGCCTACAATGAGCAGTTCTTC
few,TRBV7-6,TRBJ2-2,16,TRBD2,CASRSTSGGASGELFF,TGTGCCAGCAGGTCCACTAGCGGGGGGGCCTCCGGGGAGCTGTTTTTT
.,TRBV19,TRBJ2-7,11,.,CASTRGREQYF,TGTGCCAGTACCCGGGGCAGGGAGCAGTACTTC
few,TRBV29-1,TRBJ2-3,15,.,CSVEDWGLSTDTQYF,TGCAGCGTTGAAGATTGGGGGCTAAGCACAGATACGCAGTATTTT
.,TRBV7-7,TRBJ2-5,18,.,CASSLVSSGTAYQETQYF,TGTGCCAGCAGCTTAGTCTCCAGCGGGACAGCGTACCAAGAGACCCAGTACTTC
.,TRBV6-5,TRBJ1-5,13,TRBD1,CASRSTGTQPQHF,TGTGCCAGCAGGTCGACAGGGACTCAGCCCCAGCATTTT
.,TRBV11-2,TRBJ2-7,14,.,CASSLRGAGYEQYF,TGTGCCAGCAGCTTAAGGGGGGCCGGTTACGAGCAGTACTTC
.,TRBV2,TRBJ2-2,14,.,CASRVTLNTGELFF,TGTGCCAGCAGGGTGACCCTAAACACCGGGGAGCTGTTTTTT
.,TRBV5-6,TRBJ2-5,14,.,CASSFDSGGETQYF,TGTGCCAGCAGCTTTGATTCAGGAGGGGAGACCCAGTACTTC
many,TRBV6-5,TRBJ2-7,15,TRBD2,CASSFDSGRFYEQYF,TGTGCCAGCAGTTTCGATAGCGGGAGGTTCTACGAGCAGTACTTC
few,TRBV6-5,TRBJ2-1,15,.,CASSYSTATYNEQFF,TGTGCCAGCAGTTACTCGACAGCTACCTACAATGAGCAGTTCTTC
few,TRBV29-1,TRBJ2-7,13,TRBD2,CSVRTSGSHEQYF,TGCAGCGTCCGGACTAGCGGGAGTCACGAGCAGTACTTC
.,TRBV7-2,TRBJ2-3,15,.,CASSHPASLSDTQYF,TGTGCCAGCAGCCACCCTGCATCCCTCTCGGATACGCAGTATTTT